The T cell receptor (beta chain) described here comes from a study of identical twins. Notes on the study in general: Out-of-frame alpha sequences common to twins exhibited a surplus of low generation probability. Fewer insertions characterized abundant cord blood beta clonotypes, whereas memory repertoires showed none. For out-of-frame beta sequences, excess twin sharing was weaker.

About this clonotype itself: The antigen remains undetermined.

Germline-derived CDR1 and CDR2 are MNHEY and SMNVEV (reference sequence). This CDR3 has 13 amino acids. V dropped 6 bases and J dropped 2; count of bases not matched to a gene: 3. MiXCR, run by TCRdb on the 5' RACE reads, gives a single entry per CDR3 protein. The sample lists approximately 1.8 million distinct CDR3 sequences; under 35% were seen once. The sample was cord blood. The chain couples TRBV27 to TRBJ2-7, with 8 bases that match TRBD1. The clonotype comes from a newborn girl in good health. CDR3 DNA sequence: TGTGCCAGCAGGGCGACAGGGGCCTACGAGCAGTACTTC. This sequence encodes CASRATGAYEQYF.